The rows below give T cell receptor beta chains drawn from one sample of a study of technical replicates of blood from a handful of donors. Some clones are missing from TCRdb's copy, which holds only in-frame ones; the method was immunoSEQ multiplex PCR. This table has more than 65,000 clones, approximately 78% appearing once. Sequenced: PBMCs. The receptor set was obtained from a human donor in good health. Some clones in this sample may be carry-over from other donors' samples. CDR3s include the opening cysteine and the closing phenylalanine or tryptophan. Each record gives: CDR3 protein, CDR3 DNA, D gene, V gene, J gene, clone size. D genes are given only for firm matches. Rows give clone size only sometimes, using once, few, many, or a class for an expanded clone.

CDR3 protein: CSVELAGRYEQYF
CDR3 DNA: TGCAGCGTTGAGTTAGCGGGACGGTACGAGCAGTACTTC
D gene: TRBD2
V gene: TRBV29-1
J gene: TRBJ2-7
clone size: -

CDR3 protein: CASSRDRAKETQYF
CDR3 DNA: TGCGCCAGCAGCAGGGACAGGGCCAAGGAGACCCAGTACTTC
D gene: TRBD1
V gene: TRBV5-1
J gene: TRBJ2-5
clone size: -

CDR3 protein: CASSSRTSGTRYEQYF
CDR3 DNA: TGTGCCAGCAGTTCGAGGACTAGCGGGACCCGCTACGAGCAGTACTTC
D gene: TRBD2
V gene: TRBV6-5
J gene: TRBJ2-7
clone size: -

CDR3 protein: CATSREGRAKPQHF
CDR3 DNA: TGTGCCACCAGCAGAGAGGGCAGGGCTAAGCCCCAGCATTTT
D gene: -
V gene: TRBV15
J gene: TRBJ1-5
clone size: few

CDR3 protein: CASGVSESSYNEQFF
CDR3 DNA: TGTGCTAGTGGTGTGAGCGAAAGCTCCTACAATGAGCAGTTCTTC
D gene: -
V gene: TRBV12-5
J gene: TRBJ2-1
clone size: -

CDR3 protein: CASSVGLAGGPYEQYF
CDR3 DNA: TGTGCCAGCAGCGTAGGACTAGCGGGGGGTCCCTACGAGCAGTACTTC
D gene: TRBD2
V gene: TRBV9
J gene: TRBJ2-7
clone size: -

CDR3 protein: CASSYRPSGRYEQYF
CDR3 DNA: TGTGCCAGCAGCTACCGCCCCTCGGGTAGATACGAGCAGTACTTC
D gene: -
V gene: TRBV7-2
J gene: TRBJ2-7
clone size: -

CDR3 protein: CASSNPSGKLFF
CDR3 DNA: TGTGCCAGCAGCAATCCCTCGGGAAAACTGTTTTTT
D gene: -
V gene: TRBV7-8
J gene: TRBJ1-4
clone size: -

CDR3 protein: CASICGTSYADTQYF
CDR3 DNA: TGTGCCAGCATATGCGGGACTAGTTACGCAGATACGCAGTATTTT
D gene: TRBD2
V gene: TRBV6-4
J gene: TRBJ2-3
clone size: -

CDR3 protein: CASSLGQSNEKLFF
CDR3 DNA: TGTGCCAGCAGCTTAGGGCAATCTAATGAAAAACTGTTTTTT
D gene: -
V gene: TRBV7-9
J gene: TRBJ1-4
clone size: -

CDR3 protein: CASSRTGATQETQYF
CDR3 DNA: TGTGCCAGCAGCCGGACAGGGGCGACCCAAGAGACCCAGTACTTC
D gene: TRBD1
V gene: TRBV7-9
J gene: TRBJ2-5
clone size: -

CDR3 protein: CASSPQDREAGYTF
CDR3 DNA: TGTGCCAGCTCACCCCAGGACAGGGAGGCAGGCTACACCTTC
D gene: TRBD1
V gene: TRBV18
J gene: TRBJ1-2
clone size: -

CDR3 protein: CASNSGTGSGEQFF
CDR3 DNA: TGTGCCAGCAATTCCGGGACAGGGTCTGGTGAGCAGTTCTTC
D gene: TRBD1
V gene: TRBV6-5
J gene: TRBJ2-1
clone size: -

CDR3 protein: CASTTSSYNSPLHF
CDR3 DNA: TGTGCCAGCACTACGAGCTCCTATAATTCACCCCTCCACTTT
D gene: -
V gene: TRBV2
J gene: TRBJ1-6
clone size: -

CDR3 protein: CASSLTVSGNTIYF
CDR3 DNA: TGTGCCAGCAGCCTGACAGTGTCTGGAAACACCATATATTTT
D gene: -
V gene: TRBV7-2
J gene: TRBJ1-3
clone size: -

CDR3 protein: CASSSASVETQYF
CDR3 DNA: TGTGCCAGCAGCTCCGCATCAGTCGAGACCCAGTACTTC
D gene: -
V gene: TRBV5-4
J gene: TRBJ2-5
clone size: -

CDR3 protein: CAWGAQANSPLHF
CDR3 DNA: TGTGCCTGGGGGGCTCAAGCCAATTCACCCCTCCACTTT
D gene: -
V gene: TRBV30
J gene: TRBJ1-6
clone size: -

CDR3 protein: CASKRGETQYF
CDR3 DNA: TGTGCCAGCAAGAGAGGCGAGACCCAGTACTTC
D gene: -
V gene: TRBV2
J gene: TRBJ2-5
clone size: -

CDR3 protein: CASSLAGGPEQPQHF
CDR3 DNA: TGCGCCAGCAGCTTGGCCGGGGGGCCAGAACAGCCCCAGCATTTT
D gene: -
V gene: TRBV5-1
J gene: TRBJ1-5
clone size: once

CDR3 protein: CASSQGLAGVETQYF
CDR3 DNA: TGCGCCAGCAGCCAAGGACTAGCGGGGGTCGAGACCCAGTACTTC
D gene: TRBD2
V gene: TRBV4-1
J gene: TRBJ2-5
clone size: -

CDR3 protein: CASSPPRAYGYTF
CDR3 DNA: TGTGCCAGCTCACCACCCAGGGCGTATGGCTACACCTTC
D gene: -
V gene: TRBV18
J gene: TRBJ1-2
clone size: -